This T cell receptor beta chain was identified during a study of T cell repertoires in cytomegalovirus infection. Study context: Well-studied HLA-B-restricted epitopes and recently identified HLA-C-restricted epitopes of CMV were both used in the study. Based on public TCR beta signatures, there were indications of CMV infection and of a matching HLA type.

One entry per CDR3 protein results from TCRdb running MiXCR on the reads. The sample holds some 500,000 distinct CDR3 sequences, around 40% seen once. Whole-study results and caveats: HLA-C-restricted, CMV-specific TCR beta clonotypes were dominant ex vivo. CMV carriers having the relevant HLA were flagged by cumulative public TCR beta family frequency.

A note on this clonotype: No antigen is known for it.

The receptor was derived from a human donor in good health (CMV status not recorded). Some clones in this sample may be carry-over from other donors' samples. The sample in question was cultured PBMCs, obtained from culture after CMV antigen stimulation.

The CDR3: CSATEQRGAADTQYF. In DNA form, the CDR3 reads TGCAGTGCTACCGAACAGCGGGGGGCCGCAGATACGCAGTATTTT. The rearrangement links TRBV20-1 to TRBJ2-3; 9 nucleotides match TRBD2. From germline, CDR1 is DFQATT and CDR2 SNEGSKA (reference sequence). The V gene end was trimmed by 4 bases and the J gene end by 4 bases; junction bases not matched to a gene: 9. This CDR3 region has 15 residues.